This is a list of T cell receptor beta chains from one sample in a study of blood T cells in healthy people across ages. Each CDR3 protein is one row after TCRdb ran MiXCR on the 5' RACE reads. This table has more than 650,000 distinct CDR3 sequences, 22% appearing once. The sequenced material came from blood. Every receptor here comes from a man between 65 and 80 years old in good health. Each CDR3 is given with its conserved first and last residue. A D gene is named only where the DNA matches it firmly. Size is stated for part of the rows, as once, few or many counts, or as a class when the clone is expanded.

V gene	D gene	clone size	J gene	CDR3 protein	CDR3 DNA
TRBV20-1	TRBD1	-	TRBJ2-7	CSARTTGIRREQYF	TGCAGTGCTAGAACGACAGGGATACGTCGCGAGCAGTACTTC
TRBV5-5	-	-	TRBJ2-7	CASSLRTGTSSYEQYF	TGTGCCAGCAGCCTCAGGACAGGGACTAGCTCCTACGAGCAGTACTTC
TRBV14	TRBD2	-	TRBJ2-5	CASSQVDGGKGETQYF	TGTGCCAGCAGCCAAGTTGACGGGGGGAAGGGTGAGACCCAGTACTTC
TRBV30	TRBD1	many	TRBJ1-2	CAWTGQGAFSYGYTF	TGTGCCTGGACGGGACAGGGGGCTTTTTCCTATGGCTACACCTTC
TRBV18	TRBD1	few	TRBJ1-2	CASSIAQGRNYGCTF	TGTGCCAGCTCGATAGCACAGGGGAGGAACTATGGCTGCACCTTC
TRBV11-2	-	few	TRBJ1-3	CASSASPLSGNTIYF	TGTGCCAGCAGCGCCAGCCCCCTCTCTGGAAACACCATATATTTT
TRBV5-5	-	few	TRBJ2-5	CASTLRGPQETQYF	TGTGCCAGCACATTGCGGGGGCCCCAAGAGACCCAGTACTTC
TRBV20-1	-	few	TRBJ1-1	CSARDGVGGAEAFF	TGCAGTGCTAGAGATGGGGTAGGGGGGGCTGAAGCTTTCTTT
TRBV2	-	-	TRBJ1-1	CASSSFSLMNTEAFF	TGTGCCAGCAGCTCTTTCAGCCTAATGAACACTGAAGCTTTCTTT
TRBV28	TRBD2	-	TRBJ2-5	CASSSQTSGRAFETQYF	TGTGCCAGCAGTTCCCAGACTAGCGGGAGGGCCTTTGAGACCCAGTACTTC
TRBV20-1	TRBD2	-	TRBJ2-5	CSVPGLANQETQYF	TGCAGTGTACCGGGACTAGCCAACCAAGAGACCCAGTACTTC
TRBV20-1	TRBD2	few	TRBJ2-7	CSAPPAGVYEQYF	TGCAGTGCCCCCCCCGCGGGAGTCTACGAGCAGTACTTC
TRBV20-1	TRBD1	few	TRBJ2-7	CSARVGQGAYEQYF	TGCAGTGCTAGAGTTGGACAGGGGGCTTACGAGCAGTACTTC
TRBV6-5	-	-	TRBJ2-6	CASSLRVESGANVLTF	TGTGCCAGCAGCTTACGGGTGGAATCTGGGGCCAACGTCCTGACTTTC
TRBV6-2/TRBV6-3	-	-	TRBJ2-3	CASSDTDTDTQYF	TGTGCCAGCAGTGACACCGACACAGATACGCAGTATTTT
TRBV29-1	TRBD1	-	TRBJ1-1	CSATGVQGNTEAFF	TGCAGCGCCACAGGGGTGCAGGGGAACACTGAAGCTTTCTTT
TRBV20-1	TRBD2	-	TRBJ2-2	CSAKRPGSGATGELFF	TGCAGTGCAAAGAGGCCCGGGAGCGGGGCCACCGGGGAGCTGTTTTTT
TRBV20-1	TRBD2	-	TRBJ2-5	CSAPRASGIQETQYF	TGCAGTGCCCCTCGGGCTAGCGGGATCCAAGAGACCCAGTACTTC
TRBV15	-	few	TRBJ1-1	CATSRDWENTEAFF	TGTGCCACCAGCAGAGATTGGGAGAACACTGAAGCTTTCTTT
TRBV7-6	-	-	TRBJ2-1	CASSLSRGGWLGYNEQFF	TGTGCCAGCAGCTTAAGCAGGGGAGGGTGGTTAGGATACAATGAGCAGTTCTTC
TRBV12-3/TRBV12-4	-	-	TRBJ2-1	CASSLRGVYNEQFF	TGTGCCAGCAGTTTGCGTGGGGTCTACAATGAGCAGTTCTTC
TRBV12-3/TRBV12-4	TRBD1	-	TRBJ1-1	CASSSGTGGAIAFF	TGTGCCAGCAGCTCCGGGACAGGGGGCGCGATAGCTTTCTTT
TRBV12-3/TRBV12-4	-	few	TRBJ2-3	CASRALLDTQYF	TGTGCCAGCAGGGCCTTACTTGATACGCAGTATTTT
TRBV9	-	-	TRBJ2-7	CASSVSHGGEQYF	TGTGCCAGCAGCGTATCTCACGGGGGCGAGCAGTACTTC
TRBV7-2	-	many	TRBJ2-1	CASSLVIRGLNEQFF	TGTGCCAGCAGCTTAGTGATCCGGGGGTTGAATGAGCAGTTCTTC
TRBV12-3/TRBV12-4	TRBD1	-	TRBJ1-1	CASSLIGQGDTEALF	TGTGCCAGCAGTTTAATCGGACAGGGAGACACTGAAGCTCTCTTT
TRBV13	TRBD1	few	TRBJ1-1	CASSLGTGFKNTEAFF	TGTGCCAGCAGCCTCGGGACAGGGTTTAAGAACACTGAAGCTTTCTTT
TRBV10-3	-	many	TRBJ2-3	CAISEGDTQYF	TGTGCCATCAGTGAAGGTGATACGCAGTATTTT
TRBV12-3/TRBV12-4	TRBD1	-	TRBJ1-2	CASSLGRQGIHGYTF	TGTGCCAGCAGTTTAGGTCGACAGGGAATCCATGGCTACACCTTC
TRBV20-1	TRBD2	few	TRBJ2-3	CSAPGGTVGTDTQYF	TGCAGTGCTCCCGGGGGGACTGTTGGCACAGATACGCAGTATTTT
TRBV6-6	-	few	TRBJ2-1	CASSYLDIEQFF	TGTGCCAGCAGTTACCTTGACATCGAGCAGTTCTTC
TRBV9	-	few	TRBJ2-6	CASSPRVGSNGANVLTF	TGTGCCAGCAGCCCCCGCGTAGGCTCTAATGGGGCCAACGTCCTGACTTTC
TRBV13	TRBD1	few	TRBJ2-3	CASRQRTGTDTQYF	TGTGCCAGCAGACAACGGACAGGGACAGATACGCAGTATTTT
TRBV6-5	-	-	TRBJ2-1	CASSYGMHNEQFF	TGTGCCAGCAGTTACGGGATGCACAATGAGCAGTTCTTC
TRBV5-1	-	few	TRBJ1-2	CASSLEERRGGYGYTF	TGCGCCAGCAGCTTGGAGGAGCGGCGAGGGGGCTATGGCTACACCTTC
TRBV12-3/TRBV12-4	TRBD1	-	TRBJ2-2	CASSPGQGLGGELFF	TGTGCCAGCAGTCCCGGACAGGGTTTGGGCGGGGAGCTGTTTTTT
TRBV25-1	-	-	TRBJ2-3	CASSERDSQETQYF	TGTGCCAGCAGTGAGAGAGACAGCCAAGAGACCCAGTACTTT
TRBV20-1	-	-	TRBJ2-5	CSARDRRLRETQYF	TGCAGTGCTAGAGATCGAAGGTTAAGGGAGACCCAGTACTTC
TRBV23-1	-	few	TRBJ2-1	CASSPGPTGNEQFF	TGCGCCAGCAGCCCGGGGCCAACCGGCAATGAGCAGTTCTTC
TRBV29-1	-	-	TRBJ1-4	CSVGKTHSTEKLFF	TGCAGCGTTGGAAAGACCCACTCTACTGAAAAACTGTTTTTT
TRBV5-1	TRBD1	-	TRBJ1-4	CASSSGGQGGEKLFF	TGCGCCAGCAGCTCCGGGGGACAGGGTGGTGAAAAACTGTTTTTT
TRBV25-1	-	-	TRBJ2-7	CASSEGAGQSSLEGGRFF	TGTGCCAGCAGTGAAGGGGCCGGACAGAGCTCCCTGGAGGGTGGGCGGTTCTTC
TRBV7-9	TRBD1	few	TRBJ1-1	CASSTTAGTGVTEAFF	TGTGCCAGCAGCACAACTGCCGGGACAGGGGTCACTGAAGCTTTCTTT
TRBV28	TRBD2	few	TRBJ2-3	CASSFGAGVMEDTQYF	TGTGCCAGCAGTTTCGGAGCGGGAGTGATGGAAGATACGCAGTATTTT
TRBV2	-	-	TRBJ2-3	CASRKREPGTDTQYF	TGTGCCAGCAGGAAGAGGGAACCTGGCACAGATACGCAGTATTTT
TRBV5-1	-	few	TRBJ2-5	CASRLPTQETQYF	TGCGCCAGCAGATTGCCGACTCAAGAGACCCAGTACTTC
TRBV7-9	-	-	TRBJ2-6	CASALELSGANVLTF	TGTGCCAGCGCCCTGGAGCTCTCTGGGGCCAACGTCCTGACTTTC
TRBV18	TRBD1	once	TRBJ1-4	CASSPTGVNEKLFF	TGTGCCAGCTCACCAACAGGGGTTAATGAAAAACTGTTTTTT
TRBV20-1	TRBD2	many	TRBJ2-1	CSARAGGSYNEQFF	TGCAGCGCTCGAGCGGGGGGCTCCTACAATGAGCAGTTCTTC
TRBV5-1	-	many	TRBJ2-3	CASSLVGGDTQYF	TGCGCCAGCAGCCTGGTGGGTGGAGATACGCAGTATTTT
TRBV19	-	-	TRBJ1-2	CASSPSSDGYTF	TGTGCCAGTAGCCCGTCTTCTGATGGCTACACCTTC
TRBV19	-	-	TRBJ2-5	CASSDLLGGGETQYF	TGTGCCAGTAGCGATCTCCTCGGGGGCGGGGAGACCCAGTACTTC
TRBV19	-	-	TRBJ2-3	CASSTWPPDTQYF	TGTGCCAGTAGTACCTGGCCACCAGATACGCAGTATTTT
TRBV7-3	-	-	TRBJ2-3	CASSFLTTGTQYF	TGTGCCAGCAGCTTCCTGACTACCGGTACGCAGTATTTT
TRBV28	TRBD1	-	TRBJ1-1	CASSRTGGRSSTEAFF	TGTGCCAGCAGTCGGACAGGGGGCCGTAGTAGCACTGAAGCTTTCTTT